Following are 5 T cell receptor beta chains from one sample sequenced in a study of T-cell reconstitution after alpha-beta-depleted transplantation in children. Researchers prepared the TCRbeta library using unique molecular identifiers, the study reports. TCRdb recomputed calls from the PCR reads with MiXCR, one row per CDR3 protein. The sample lists around 680,000 distinct CDR3 sequences, 16% occurring once. The sample in question was PBMCs from the stem cell graft donor, obtained from the stem cell graft. Receptors were obtained from a human donor who donated a stem cell graft to a child with acute myeloid leukemia.

This clonotype was observed many times. V usage is TRBV20-1 and J usage is TRBJ1-1, with D perhaps TRBD1 (5 bases). Germline values: CDR1 DFQATT, CDR2 SNEGSKA (reference sequence). This CDR3 region has 15 residues. V was shortened by 0 bases and J by 4 bases, with 15 bases between the two germline ends. DNA for the CDR3: TGCAGTGCTAGAGATATCCAGGGAGGCGGCACTGAAGCTTTCTTT. The encoded protein is CSARDIQGGGTEAFF.

The chain recombines TRBV5-1 with TRBJ2-4, with 9 bases matching TRBD1. The CDR3 spans 15 residues. Germline CDR1 and CDR2: SGHRS and YFSETQ. The junction had 4 bases not matched to a gene; V was cut back by 0 bases and J by 6 bases. CDR3 coding DNA: TGCGCCAGCAGCTTGGGGACAGGGGCATCAAACATTCAGTACTTC. It encodes CASSLGTGASNIQYF.

This clonotype has at least ten counts. The rearrangement links TRBV7-2 to TRBJ1-1; D not certain. Trimming shortened V by 2 bases and J by 7 bases, and 8 bases separated the two germline ends. The CDR3 is made up of 12 amino acids. Germline values: CDR1 SGHTA, CDR2 FQGNSA. CDR3: CASSLWRGEAFF. Here the CDR3 DNA reads TGTGCCAGCAGCTTATGGCGGGGTGAAGCTTTCTTT. The variable domain in full, with the rest retrieved from reference TRBV7-2 and TRBJ1-1, is GAGVSQSPSNKVTEKGKDVELRCDPISGHTALYWYRQSLGQGLEFLIYFQGNSAPDKSGLPSDRFSAERTGGSVSTLTIQRTQQEDSAVYLCASSLWRGEAFFGQGTRLTVV.

This clonotype was seen repeatedly, ten times or more. The rearrangement links TRBV29-1 to TRBJ2-5, with D possibly being TRBD1 (5 bases). Trimming stripped 5 bases from V and 5 bases from J, with 18 bases between. CDR1 and CDR2 (germline): SQVTM, ANQGSEA. The CDR3 spans 14 residues. The chain's CDR3 is CSVLRQGLMETQYF. CDR3 nucleotides: TGCAGCGTTCTTCGGCAGGGCCTTATGGAGACCCAGTACTTC.

This clonotype was counted at least ten times. V usage is TRBV10-3 and J usage is TRBJ2-7; D is unresolved. Germline assignment: CDR1 ENHRY and CDR2 SYGVKD. CDR3 length: 12 residues. Between the trimmed V and J ends, which lost 8 bases and 5 bases, there was a span of 13 bases. The DNA for the CDR3 is TGTGCCATCGGCCCCGGGCCCCACGAGCAGTACTTC. Amino acid sequence: CAIGPGPHEQYF.